Listed here are 5 T cell receptor beta chains from one sample, sequenced in a study of blood T cell repertoires in COVID-19. Produced via immunoSEQ multiplex PCR; TCRdb's table is partial and in-frame only. The sample has 130,000 to 150,000 clones, approximately 88% seen once; the top ten hold 1.5% to 2%. The sample consisted of peripheral blood. These receptors came from a woman in her forties or fifties with acute or convalescent COVID-19.

The rearrangement links TRBV2 to TRBJ1-4; tentative D call: TRBD1 (6 bases). The CDR3 loop spans 15 amino acids. From germline, CDR1 is SNHLY and CDR2 FYNNEI. Deletions cut 5 bases from V and 0 bases from J, with 10 bases between. CDR3 loop: CASSQQGPTNEKLFF. CDR3 DNA sequence: TGTGCCAGCAGTCAACAGGGACCAACTAATGAAAAACTGTTTTTT.

V and J are TRBV7-9 and TRBJ1-6; 9 nucleotides match TRBD1. Trimming took 5 bases from V and 8 from J; bases not matched to a gene: 10. The CDR3 length is 16 residues. The V gene's germline CDR1 is SEHNR and CDR2 FQNEAQ (reference sequence). CDR3 region: CASSRTGGRSDSPLHF. The CDR3 bases are TGTGCCAGCAGCAGAACAGGGGGCAGAAGTGATTCACCCCTCCACTTT.

The V and J genes are TRBV6-5 and TRBJ1-2; D is unresolved. Per the germline V gene, CDR1 is MNHEY and CDR2 is SVGAGI. With 2 bases removed from V and 2 bases from J, the gap between germline ends came to 6 bases. The CDR3 covers 13 residues. This chain's CDR3 is CASSYDWNYGYTF. The CDR3 DNA follows: TGTGCCAGCAGTTACGACTGGAACTATGGCTACACCTTC.

This rearrangement joins TRBV5-4 to TRBJ1-3; tentatively, D is TRBD1 (5 bases). CDR1 is SGHNT, CDR2 YYREEE, per germline (reference sequence). The CDR3 loop spans 15 amino acids. V was clipped by 4 bases and J by 0 bases, with 11 bases between them. The CDR3 DNA sequence: TGTGCCAGCAGCGTGGACACCACCTCTGGAAACACCATATATTTT. It specifies CASSVDTTSGNTIYF.

The rearrangement links TRBV5-1 to TRBJ2-7, with 14 nucleotides matching TRBD2. After removal of 3 bases from V and 4 bases from J, the junction contained 9 bases not matched to a gene. The CDR3 consists of 17 residues. Germline V gene data show CDR1 as SGHRS and CDR2 as YFSETQ. The CDR3 DNA follows: TGCGCCAGCAGCTGGCGACTAGCGGGAGGGCCCGGGTACGAGCAGTACTTC. Translation gives CASSWRLAGGPGYEQYF.